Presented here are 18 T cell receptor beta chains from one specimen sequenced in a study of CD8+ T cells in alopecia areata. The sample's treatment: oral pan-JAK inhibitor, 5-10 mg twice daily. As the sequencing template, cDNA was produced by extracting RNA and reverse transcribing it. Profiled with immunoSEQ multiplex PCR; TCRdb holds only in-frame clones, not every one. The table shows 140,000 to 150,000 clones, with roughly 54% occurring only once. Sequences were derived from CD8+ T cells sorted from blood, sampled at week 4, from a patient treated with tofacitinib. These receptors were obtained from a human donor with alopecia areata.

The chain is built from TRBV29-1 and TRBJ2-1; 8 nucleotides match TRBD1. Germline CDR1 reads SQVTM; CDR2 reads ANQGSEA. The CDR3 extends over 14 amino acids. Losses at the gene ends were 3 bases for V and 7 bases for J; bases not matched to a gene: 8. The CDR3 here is CSVDWTGFSNEQFF. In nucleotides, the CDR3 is TGCAGCGTTGACTGGACAGGGTTTTCGAATGAGCAGTTCTTC.

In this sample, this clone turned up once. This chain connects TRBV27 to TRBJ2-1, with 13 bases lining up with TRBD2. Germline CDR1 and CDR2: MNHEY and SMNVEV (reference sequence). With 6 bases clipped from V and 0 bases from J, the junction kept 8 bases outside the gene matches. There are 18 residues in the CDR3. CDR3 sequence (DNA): TGTGCCAGCAGCAGGACTAGCGGGGGCCCAAGCTCCTACAATGAGCAGTTCTTC. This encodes CASSRTSGGPSSYNEQFF.

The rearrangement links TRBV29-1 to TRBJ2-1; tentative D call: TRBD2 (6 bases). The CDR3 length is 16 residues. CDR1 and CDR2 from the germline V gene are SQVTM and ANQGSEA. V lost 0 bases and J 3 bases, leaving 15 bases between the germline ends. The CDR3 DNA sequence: TGCAGCGTTGAAGAATTAGCGGAACCTATCTACAATGAGCAGTTCTTC. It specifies CSVEELAEPIYNEQFF.

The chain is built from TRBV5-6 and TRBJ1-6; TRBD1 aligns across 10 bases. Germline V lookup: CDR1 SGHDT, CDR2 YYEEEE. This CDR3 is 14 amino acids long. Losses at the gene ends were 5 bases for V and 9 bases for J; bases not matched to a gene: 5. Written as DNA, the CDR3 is TGTGCCAGCAGTTACGGACAGGGGGGTTCACCCCTCCACTTT. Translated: CASSYGQGGSPLHF.

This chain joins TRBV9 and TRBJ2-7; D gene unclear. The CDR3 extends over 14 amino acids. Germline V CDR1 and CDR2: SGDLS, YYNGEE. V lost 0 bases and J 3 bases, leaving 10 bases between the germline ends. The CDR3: CASSVDDSDYEQYF. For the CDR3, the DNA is TGTGCCAGCAGCGTAGACGACTCCGACTACGAGCAGTACTTC. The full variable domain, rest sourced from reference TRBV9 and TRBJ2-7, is DSGVTQTPKHLITATGQRVTLRCSPRSGDLSVYWYQQSLDQGLQFLIQYYNGEERAKGNILERFSAQQFPDLHSELNLSSLELGDSALYFCASSVDDSDYEQYFGPGTRLTVT.

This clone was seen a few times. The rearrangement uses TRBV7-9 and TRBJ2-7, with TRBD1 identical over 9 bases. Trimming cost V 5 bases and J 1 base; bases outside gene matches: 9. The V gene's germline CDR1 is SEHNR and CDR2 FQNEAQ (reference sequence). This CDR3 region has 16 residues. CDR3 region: CASSTGQGTVSYEQYF. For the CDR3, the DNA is TGTGCCAGCAGCACCGGACAGGGGACAGTTTCCTACGAGCAGTACTTC.

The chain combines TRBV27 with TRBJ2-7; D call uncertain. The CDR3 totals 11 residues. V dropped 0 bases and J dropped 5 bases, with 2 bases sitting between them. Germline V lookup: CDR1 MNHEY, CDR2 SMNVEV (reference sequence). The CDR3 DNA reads TGTGCCAGCAGTTTATCCCACGAGCAGTACTTC. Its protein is CASSLSHEQYF.

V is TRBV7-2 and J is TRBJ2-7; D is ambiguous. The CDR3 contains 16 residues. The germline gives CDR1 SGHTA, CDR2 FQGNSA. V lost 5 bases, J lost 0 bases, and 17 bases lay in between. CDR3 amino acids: CASSPWAWGSSYEQYF. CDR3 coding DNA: TGTGCCAGCAGCCCGTGGGCCTGGGGAAGCTCCTACGAGCAGTACTTC.

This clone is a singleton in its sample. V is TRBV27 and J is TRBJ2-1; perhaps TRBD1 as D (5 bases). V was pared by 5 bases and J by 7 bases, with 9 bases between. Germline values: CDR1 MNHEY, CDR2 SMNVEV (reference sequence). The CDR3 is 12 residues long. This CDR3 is CASSPGRNEQFF. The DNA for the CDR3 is TGTGCCAGCAGTCCAGGGCGGAATGAGCAGTTCTTC.

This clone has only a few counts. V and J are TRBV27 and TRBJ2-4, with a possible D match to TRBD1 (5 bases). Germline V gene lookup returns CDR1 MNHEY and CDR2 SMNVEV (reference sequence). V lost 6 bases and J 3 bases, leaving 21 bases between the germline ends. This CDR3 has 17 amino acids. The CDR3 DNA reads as TGTGCCAGCAGCCAGGGTCTGGTAAAAGCAGTCAAAAACATTCAGTACTTC. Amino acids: CASSQGLVKAVKNIQYF.

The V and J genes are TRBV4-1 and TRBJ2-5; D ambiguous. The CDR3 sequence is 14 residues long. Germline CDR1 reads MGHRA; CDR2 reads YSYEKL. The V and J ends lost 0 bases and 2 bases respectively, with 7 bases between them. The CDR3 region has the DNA TGCGCCAGCAGCCAAGATGGAACACAAGAGACCCAGTACTTC. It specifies CASSQDGTQETQYF.

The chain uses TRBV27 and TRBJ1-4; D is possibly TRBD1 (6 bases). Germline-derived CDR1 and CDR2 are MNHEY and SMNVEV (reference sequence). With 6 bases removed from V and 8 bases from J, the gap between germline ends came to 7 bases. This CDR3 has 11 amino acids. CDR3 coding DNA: TGTGCCAGCAGCACAGGGGAAAAACTGTTTTTT. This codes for CASSTGEKLFF. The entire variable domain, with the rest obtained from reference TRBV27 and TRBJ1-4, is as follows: EAQVTQNPRYLITVTGKKLTVTCSQNMNHEYMSWYRQDPGLGLRQIYYSMNVEVTDKGDVPEGYKVSRKEKRNFPLILESPSPNQTSLYFCASSTGEKLFFGSGTQLSVL.

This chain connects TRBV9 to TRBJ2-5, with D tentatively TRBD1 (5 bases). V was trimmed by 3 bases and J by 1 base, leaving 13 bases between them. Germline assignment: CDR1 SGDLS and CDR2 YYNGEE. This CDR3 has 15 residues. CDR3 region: CASSALDSTQETQYF. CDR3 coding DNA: TGTGCCAGCAGCGCGCTCGACAGCACCCAAGAGACCCAGTACTTC.

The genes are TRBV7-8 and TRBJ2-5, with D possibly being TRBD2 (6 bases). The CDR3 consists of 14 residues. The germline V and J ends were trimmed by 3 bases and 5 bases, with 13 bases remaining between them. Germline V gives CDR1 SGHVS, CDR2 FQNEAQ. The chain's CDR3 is CASSFQEGWETQYF. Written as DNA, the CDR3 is TGTGCCAGCAGCTTTCAGGAGGGGTGGGAGACCCAGTACTTC.

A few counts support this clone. The CDR3 loop reads CASGGTSYEQYF. The CDR3 nucleotides read TGTGCCAGCGGTGGGACATCCTACGAGCAGTACTTC. The J gene is TRBJ2-7, the V gene TRBV2, with a tentative D call TRBD1 (6 bases). This CDR3 is 12 amino acids long. Trimming took off 8 bases at V and 1 base at J, with 9 bases between the two ends. Germline V lookup: CDR1 SNHLY, CDR2 FYNNEI.

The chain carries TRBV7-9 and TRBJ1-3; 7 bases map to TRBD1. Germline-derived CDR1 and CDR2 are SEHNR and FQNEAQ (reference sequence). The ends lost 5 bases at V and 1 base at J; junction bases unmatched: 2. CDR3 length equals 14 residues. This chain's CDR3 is CASSPGQSGNTIYF. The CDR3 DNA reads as TGTGCCAGCAGCCCGGGACAGTCTGGAAACACCATATATTTT.

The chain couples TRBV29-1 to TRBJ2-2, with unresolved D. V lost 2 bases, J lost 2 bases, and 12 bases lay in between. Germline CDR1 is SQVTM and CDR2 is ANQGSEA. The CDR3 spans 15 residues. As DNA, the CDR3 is TGCAGCGTTGAATGGCGGTGGGTAAACACCGGGGAGCTGTTTTTT. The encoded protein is CSVEWRWVNTGELFF.

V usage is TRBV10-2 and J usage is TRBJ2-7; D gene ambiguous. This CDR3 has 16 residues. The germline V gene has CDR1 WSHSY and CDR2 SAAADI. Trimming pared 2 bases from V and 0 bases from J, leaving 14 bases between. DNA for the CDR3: TGCGCCAGCAGTGAGCAAGCGAGGCTAAGCTCCTACGAGCAGTACTTC. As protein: CASSEQARLSSYEQYF.